This T cell receptor beta chain was obtained from a study of blood T cells in healthy people across ages. Study-level results: TCR beta diversity, measured per million T cells, fell in a roughly linear way with age. Diversity of TCR beta correlated strongly with naive T cell percentage.

This clonotype was recorded a few times. Antigen: not known. Healthy Caucasians from Russia aged about 6 to 95 served as donors. The length of the CDR3 is 15 residues. Then a second PCR, running roughly 7 to 12 cycles, was carried out with a sample-barcoded 5' primer and a J-beta primer mix. TCRdb independently ran MiXCR on the 5' RACE reads; one entry per CDR3 protein. This table holds around 280,000 distinct CDR3 sequences, less than 30% found once. The chain uses TRBV21-1 and TRBJ2-1; the D segment call TRBD2 is taken from the table without a DNA check. TRBV21-1 counts as a pseudogene. This clonotype was obtained from a woman aged 70-85 years in good health. The sample taken for sequencing was blood. CDR3 nucleotide sequence: TGTGCCAGCAGCAATTGCGGGAGGGGATACAATGAGCAGTTCTTC. It codes for CASSNCGRGYNEQFF.